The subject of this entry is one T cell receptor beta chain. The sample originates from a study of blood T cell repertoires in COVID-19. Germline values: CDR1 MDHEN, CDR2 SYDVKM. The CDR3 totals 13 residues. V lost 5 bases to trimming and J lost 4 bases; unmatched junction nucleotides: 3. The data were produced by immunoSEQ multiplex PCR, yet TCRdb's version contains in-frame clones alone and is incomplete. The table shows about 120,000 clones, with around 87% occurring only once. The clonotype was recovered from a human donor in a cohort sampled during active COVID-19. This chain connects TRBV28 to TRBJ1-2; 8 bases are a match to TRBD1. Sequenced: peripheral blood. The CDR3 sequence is CASSADRVYGYTF. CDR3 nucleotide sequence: TGTGCCAGCAGTGCGGACAGGGTCTATGGCTACACCTTC.